The rows below give T cell receptor beta chains drawn from one sample of a study of blood T cells in healthy people across ages. MiXCR was run by TCRdb on the 5' RACE reads, yielding one entry per CDR3 protein. This table has about 1.7 million distinct CDR3 sequences, under 30% appearing once. The sample comprised blood. The receptor source for this set is a woman aged 25 to 39 in good health. Both conserved end residues are part of each CDR3. D genes are given only for firm matches. Only some rows state a clone size, as once, few, many or a class for expanded clones.

TRBJ2-7,TRBV7-2,many,-,TGTGCCAGCAGCTTAGGGGTCGGGGCGGCGAGCTCCTACGAGCAGTACTTC,CASSLGVGAASSYEQYF
TRBJ1-5,TRBV20-1,few,TRBD1,TGCAGTGCTAGAGAGCTTCAGGGGGCCACTCAGCCCCAGCATTTT,CSARELQGATQPQHF
TRBJ2-1,TRBV18,-,-,TGTGCCAGCTCACCACGGGTCAACAATGAGCAGTTCTTC,CASSPRVNNEQFF
TRBJ1-2,TRBV7-2,-,TRBD1,TGTGCCAGCAGCTTAGCAATACGGGGACAGAACTATGGCTACACCTTC,CASSLAIRGQNYGYTF
TRBJ2-1,TRBV11-2,few,-,TGTGCCAGCAGGGGGATGTACGGGGGGCTTCCGCGTCGTGGCTCCTACAATGAGCAGTTCTTC,CASRGMYGGLPRRGSYNEQFF
TRBJ2-5,TRBV12-3/TRBV12-4,few,-,TGTGCCAGCAGTTTACTGGGGGACCAGTACTTC,CASSLLGDQYF
TRBJ2-3,TRBV10-1,-,TRBD2,TGCGCCAGCAGTGACTCGTCTAGCGGGCCAACTAGCACAGATACGCAGTATTTT,CASSDSSSGPTSTDTQYF
TRBJ1-1,TRBV6-6,once,-,TGTGCCAGCCGCTGGGATGGGGAAGCTTTCTTT,CASRWDGEAFF
TRBJ2-3,TRBV11-2,few,-,TGTGCCAGCAGCTTACAGGTCATCACAGATACGCAGTATTTT,CASSLQVITDTQYF
TRBJ1-4,TRBV6-4,-,-,TGTGCCAGTACCCACCCGAGGGGGGGATGTGAAAAACTGTTTTTT,CASTHPRGGCEKLFF
TRBJ2-7,TRBV7-3,-,TRBD1,TGTGCCAACAGCTGGGACAGGGGGCGCGAGCAGTACTTC,CANSWDRGREQYF
TRBJ2-3,TRBV5-1,few,-,TGCGCCAGCACCCCTTTTAAGAGCACAGATACGCAGTATTTT,CASTPFKSTDTQYF
TRBJ2-7,TRBV29-1,many,-,TGCAGCGTTGCGGCGGGCGAGCAGTACTTC,CSVAAGEQYF
TRBJ2-7,TRBV28,-,-,TGTGCCAGCAACGGCGGTCCCAATTACGAGCAGTACTTC,CASNGGPNYEQYF
TRBJ2-5,TRBV5-1,few,-,TGCGCCAGCAGCGCTACACAGGGAACAGAGACCCAGTACTTC,CASSATQGTETQYF
TRBJ1-4,TRBV5-5,-,-,TGTGCCAGCAGCCCATTACTTACAGGAGGGAGTGAAAAACTGTTTTTT,CASSPLLTGGSEKLFF
TRBJ2-7,TRBV5-5,many,-,TGTGCCAGCAGCTTTGAAGGGCAGACCGAGCAGTACTTC,CASSFEGQTEQYF
TRBJ1-6,TRBV7-9,-,-,TGTGCCAGTATAAGGTTCGACAGTGGTTCACCCCCCCACTTT,CASIRFDSGSPPHF
TRBJ1-5,TRBV5-1,many,-,TGCGCCAGCAGCCCCTCCGACAGGAATCAGCCCCAGCATTTT,CASSPSDRNQPQHF
TRBJ1-2,TRBV20-1,few,-,TGCAGTGCTAGAGATAATCTGGGGGCAGGACCTAGCTATGGCTACACCTTC,CSARDNLGAGPSYGYTF
TRBJ2-7,TRBV4-1,many,TRBD2,TGCGCCAGCAGCCAGACTAGCGGGGTAAGCTACGAGCAGTACTTC,CASSQTSGVSYEQYF
TRBJ1-5,TRBV5-1,-,-,TGCGCCAGCAGTCCTCAGGGTGAGCATCGGCCCCAGCATTTT,CASSPQGEHRPQHF
TRBJ2-4,TRBV12-3/TRBV12-4,-,-,TGTGCCAGCGGGATTAGTAGCCAGGGAAACATTCAGTACTTC,CASGISSQGNIQYF
TRBJ1-4,TRBV29-1,few,-,TGCAGCGTTGAGAGATGGAGGGGTGACGAAAAACTGTTTTTT,CSVERWRGDEKLFF
TRBJ2-3,TRBV29-1,many,-,TGCAGCGTTGCGACCCTAAAGGTGGGAGATACGCAGTATTTT,CSVATLKVGDTQYF
TRBJ2-3,TRBV5-1,few,-,TGCGCCTGTGGGACAACGAGCACAGATACGCAGTATTTT,CACGTTSTDTQYF
TRBJ1-1,TRBV28,-,-,TGTGCCAGCAGTCCACTGACCGGCGGCGCTGAAGCTTTCTTT,CASSPLTGGAEAFF
TRBJ1-6,TRBV7-2,few,TRBD1,TGTGCCAGCAGCTTAGGGGGCCAGGGGGATTCACCCCTCCACTTT,CASSLGGQGDSPLHF
TRBJ2-7,TRBV28,many,-,TGTGCCAGCAGTTTGATCGGGACGGAGACCTACGAGCAGTACTTC,CASSLIGTETYEQYF
TRBJ2-1,TRBV28,-,-,TGTGCCAGCTGGGAGTACAATGAGCAGTTCTTC,CASWEYNEQFF
TRBJ2-1,TRBV5-1,few,-,TGCGCCAGCAGCTTGGGACTTACGCCTGACCCCTCCTACAATGAGCAGTTCTTC,CASSLGLTPDPSYNEQFF
TRBJ1-2,TRBV20-1,few,TRBD1,TGCAGTGCCAGGGACAGGGCCGCGGATGGCTACACCTTC,CSARDRAADGYTF
TRBJ2-3,TRBV6-5,once,TRBD2,TGTGCCAGCAGTACGGGACTAGACCCGAGCACAGATACGCAGTATTTT,CASSTGLDPSTDTQYF
TRBJ2-1,TRBV4-2,few,-,TGTGCCAGCAGCGACGTAACTGGGGGTTCATACAATGAGCAGTTCTTC,CASSDVTGGSYNEQFF
TRBJ2-7,TRBV7-2,few,TRBD2,TGTGCCAGCAGCTTTGCTAGCGGGACTCCAGGTGGTGAGCAGTACTTC,CASSFASGTPGGEQYF
TRBJ2-2,TRBV27,few,-,TGTGCCAGCAGTTTGGGGGTGGCCACCGGGGAGCTGTTTTTT,CASSLGVATGELFF
TRBJ2-1,TRBV7-2,-,TRBD2,TGTGCCAGCAGCTTAGAAGGGACTAGCGGGTGGAATGAGCAGTTCTTC,CASSLEGTSGWNEQFF
TRBJ2-1,TRBV20-1,few,TRBD2,TGCAGTGCAAAAACGGGACTAGCGGGGTCCTACAATGAGCAGTTCTTC,CSAKTGLAGSYNEQFF
TRBJ1-1,TRBV20-1,-,-,TGCAGTGCTAGGCGCGGGGTGAGCACTGAAGCTTTCTTT,CSARRGVSTEAFF
TRBJ2-3,TRBV4-1,-,-,TGCGCCACCAAAAATCCATTAGGGGCAGATACGCAGTATTTT,CATKNPLGADTQYF
TRBJ2-7,TRBV29-1,few,TRBD1,TGCAGCTTCTGCCCGGGACAGGGTAACAACGAGCAGTACTTC,CSFCPGQGNNEQYF
TRBJ2-1,TRBV7-2,-,TRBD2,TGTGCCAGCAGCTTAGCGGCCCCTAGCGGGGGAAACTATGAGCAGTTCTTC,CASSLAAPSGGNYEQFF
TRBJ2-3,TRBV12-3/TRBV12-4,many,-,TGTGCCAGCAGTTTAGGCTCCCAAGCCGCAGATACGCAGTATTTT,CASSLGSQAADTQYF
TRBJ2-7,TRBV20-1,-,TRBD2,TGCAGTGCTAGAGACGCGGGAGGGCCTCCCGAGCAGTACTTC,CSARDAGGPPEQYF
TRBJ1-2,TRBV30,-,-,TGTGCCTGGAGTTTAGGGTACGTCGGGGACGGCTACACCTTC,CAWSLGYVGDGYTF
TRBJ2-1,TRBV14,-,-,TGTGCCAGCAGCCAGAGGGGAGGACAGTACAATGAGCAGTTCTTC,CASSQRGGQYNEQFF
TRBJ2-1,TRBV20-1,few,TRBD2,TGCAGTGCTAGCGGTGGGACTAGCGGGAACCACGAGCAGTTCTTC,CSASGGTSGNHEQFF
TRBJ2-7,TRBV7-2,many,-,TGTGCCAGCAGCTCGTCTAGCGTCAGCTCCTACGAGCAGTACTTC,CASSSSSVSSYEQYF
TRBJ2-3,TRBV7-9,few,TRBD2,TGTGCCAGCAGCCCGGGACTAGTGGGAGTGGCAGATACGCAGTATTTT,CASSPGLVGVADTQYF
TRBJ2-7,TRBV10-3,-,TRBD1,TGTGCCATCAGACGGGACAGGGACGTACGGGGCAATGAGCAGTACTTC,CAIRRDRDVRGNEQYF
TRBJ2-1,TRBV30,-,-,TGTGCCGGGGCGAGCGCTTACAATGAGCAGTTCTTC,CAGASAYNEQFF
TRBJ2-5,TRBV7-9,few,-,TGTTCCAGCACAAGACAAGAGACCCAGTACTTC,CSSTRQETQYF
TRBJ2-1,TRBV7-9,-,-,TGTGCCAGCAGCGACCGGGCTTCTAGCTCCTACAATGAGCAGTTCTTC,CASSDRASSSYNEQFF